Described below is a single T cell receptor (beta chain) sequence and its context. No antigen is known for it. No qualities accompany the bases; no much larger clone lies one base away. The CDR3 runs 16 amino acids, cysteine and phenylalanine included. Only the CDR3 DNA stays, 48 bases, in frame from base 1. Unmatched junction bases come to 9, with V trimmed by 0 bases and J by 7 bases. CDR1 and CDR2 are read off the germline V gene as MNHEY and SVGAGI. Library preparation used the immunoSEQ multiplex PCR assay. A mixture of 60 forward primers for TCR Vbeta segments and 13 reverse primers for TCR Jbeta segments was used in the multiplex PCR. A multiplex PCR assay on genomic DNA amplified the CDR3 region of rearranged TCR beta genes. The Illumina HiSeq System was used to sequence the amplified TCR beta libraries as 87-base-pair reads. The published analysis was carried out like this. In a later analysis, 70 million to 95 million unique TCR beta chains were counted across the 650 to 700 repertoires, and roughly 9.9 million of these chains were shared by at least two donors. A nearest-neighbor algorithm error-corrected the raw reads and collapsed the reads into unique sequences, merging closely related sequences to remove PCR and sequencing errors. Alignment of CDR3 sequences to IMGT reference sequences was used to assign V, D and J gene segments. For a sequence to be retained, at least a six-nucleotide match to both a V gene segment and a J gene segment was required. Rearrangements were classified as productive when the CDR3 lacked stop codons and remained in frame with V and J, and all other rearrangements were classified as non-productive. Following IMGT convention, CDR3 was defined as the stretch from the second conserved V-encoded cysteine up to the conserved J-encoded phenylalanine. The earlier analysis of about 620 of the donors excluded sequences that lacked an unambiguous match to a single V gene segment. In an earlier analysis of around 590 of the donors, a V segment was called functional when productive rearrangements were above 56.7%, and segregating when the standard deviation between donors exceeded 5%. To diagnose cytomegalovirus status from the catalog of TCR beta chain sequences, a statistical classification framework was built. V and J gene assignment, in a later analysis, came from comparing TCR nucleotide sequences with IMGT/GENE-DB human TR gene sequences. The TCRdist pipeline was used in a later analysis to assign CDR3 sequences and most-parsimonious VDJ recombination scenarios. In a later analysis, every TCR beta chain was defined by the combination of its CDR3 amino acid sequence and its V-gene family, and reads without a unique V-gene family were dropped. In a later analysis, 550 to 650 highly shared, low-generation-probability nucleotide sequences were removed to address suspected cross-contamination and a sequencing artifact. In a later analysis, a clonal expansion index was calculated for each public chain from normalized within-repertoire ranks of inferred template counts. A later analysis computed generation probabilities with a VDJ recombination model fitted to out-of-frame rearrangements, and checked the results against IGoR. In a later analysis, TCR-TCR, TCR-HLA and TCR-CMV co-occurrence was scored with hypergeometric tests, and a repertoire-size bias correction was applied to TCR pairs. False discovery rates were estimated in a later analysis by permuting HLA or CMV assignments 20 times. In a later analysis, co-occurring TCRs were grouped with DBSCAN, and TCRdist sequence similarity was added when clustering was performed within HLA-allele-positive subsets. For co-occurrence clustering, repertoires with fewer than 30,000 or more than 120,000 public chains were excluded, along with five repertoires with anomalous nucleotide sharing. TCRdb re-hosts the immuneACCESS table, in-frame sequences only. Its copies lack some clones; in the studies checked, an unresolved V gene accounts for under half of them, and the cause for the rest is not known. The V and J calls and clone size are taken from that table; D and trimming were inferred from the DNA. The sample table lists fewer than 200,000 clones, roughly 80% of them with a count of one. 0.77% of the sample lies in the top ten.

These data belong to a study of cytomegalovirus exposure and HLA in healthy donors (dated by TCRdb to the late 2010s). Concerning the study at large: An earlier analysis of some 550 of the donors reported about 290 Gb of sequence data and 100 million to 130 million unique TCR beta sequences from about 200 million T cells. A later analysis re-analyzed previously published TCR beta repertoires from approximately 700 donors and added high-resolution HLA genotyping to study TCR occurrence patterns. Every repertoire in the discovery cohort had been generated on one and the same sequencing platform. Genome-wide SNP genotypes for about 65% of the 666 donors were used in a later genetic analysis, which treated that subset as a discovery cohort. Along with the roughly 670-subject first cohort, a separate validation cohort of over 90 different subjects was used. On average, 235,054 unique TCR beta nucleotide sequences were sequenced per donor among a few hundred genotyped donors of the cohort, with roughly a sixth of those sequences being non-productive. The study used immunosequencing to profile the T cell repertoires of more than 650 subjects and linked those repertoires to cytomegalovirus serostatus. An early release covering roughly 600 HLA-typed donors comprised about 290 gigabases of sequencing data and tens of millions of unique TCR sequences. Donor age, sex, ethnicity and CMV serostatus were compiled together with the repertoire data. To predict cytomegalovirus infection status, the study combined high-throughput TCR immunosequencing, statistical association of individual TCRs with disease status, and machine learning. Class I and class II HLA loci were covered by the typing at four-digit resolution. An earlier analysis of some 500 of the donors applied high-throughput TCR beta sequencing to assess whether each TCR beta V gene segment acted as functional or pseudogenic. Among the roughly 400 genotyped donors, approximately 81% belonged to the genetic ancestry cluster associated with self-reported Caucasian donors. Rather than drawing on any new phenotypic data, the later analysis identified candidate immune exposures from TCR beta sequences and the way those sequences occurred across donors. Typing coverage differed by locus: A, B, C, DRB1 and DQB1 were typed in about 629-640 donors, DQA1 in about 500, DPA1 in 600 to 610, and DPB1 in about 450. The study was designed to test whether signatures of past pathogen exposure could be identified by cataloging public T cell receptors. Five DR-DQ haplotypes were treated as single units for association and clustering because of strong linkage in the cohort.

In total, 666 healthy bone marrow donors made up the cohort. At the time of sampling, all cohort members were nominally healthy, though unrecorded immune exposures were likely present. The donor tested CMV seronegative and was one of the 352 seronegative cohort members. Every donor gave a peripheral blood sample, and the peripheral blood mononuclear cells from that sample were used for TCR beta sequencing. The Qiagen DNeasy Blood Extraction Kit was used to extract genomic DNA from the blood cell samples. Overall results and qualifications from the work: Sequencing depth was assumed to be roughly uniform across donors in the presence/absence analyses, though that assumption may not hold. A later analysis associated about 17,000 TCR beta sequences with specific HLA alleles at a false discovery rate of 0.05. The classifier was reported to diagnose cytomegalovirus status with high specificity and sensitivity in both the original cohort and the validation cohort. A further reported finding was that TCR beta sequences accurately predicted the HLA-A and HLA-B alleles for most subjects in the first cohort. A group of highly shared sequence variants was considered likely to be a technical artifact of the sequencing pipeline. Some IMGT-functional V segments, including TRBV6-2 and TRBV6-3, could not be told apart with the 87-base-pair reads, so those segments were excluded. According to the authors, the approach could potentially be generalized to other disease states and immunological phenotypes. Because counts were too low, some 17 rarely observed V segments, including chromosome 9 orphons, were left out of the earlier analysis of approximately 580 of the donors. A few of the identified cytomegalovirus-associated TCR beta chains were confirmed in vitro to be specific for cytomegalovirus antigens. In a later analysis, several top co-occurrence clusters were reported to appear linked to parvovirus B19, influenza, CMV and Epstein-Barr virus. A later genetic analysis reported fewer N-insertions in productive TCRs among donors in an Asian-associated ancestry cluster than the roughly 620-donor mean. A later analysis found that TCR association rates varied across HLA loci, with DRB1 alleles showing the most associated TCRs and HLA-C alleles the fewest. Only TCR beta chains were sequenced in this cohort, and the absence of alpha or paired-chain data limited detectable features. Across donors, most TCR sequences were observed very rarely, whereas some public TCRs were present in many individuals. The only immune exposure information available for the cohort was CMV serostatus. A later analysis found that HLA-associated TCR beta chains were more clonally expanded and had lower generation probabilities than equally common non-associated chains. In an earlier analysis of a few hundred of the donors, most TCR beta V segments were observed in productive rearrangements about 90% or about 30% of the time, broadly matching IMGT annotations. An association between a missense DCLRE1C variant and V-gene and J-gene trimming of TCR beta chains was found in a later genetic analysis and replicated in an independent cohort. Because HLA typing was missing for some donors at each locus, association tests included only the typed subset. Assigning TCR associations to individual alleles was difficult when HLA alleles, especially DR and DQ, strongly co-occurred. Linkage disequilibrium might explain the correlated functional status among segregating V segments, but an unknown experimental factor could not be excluded. A later analysis found that most CMV-associated TCR beta chains appeared HLA-restricted, with HLA associations seemingly driven largely by CMV exposure. The study gave a list of 150 to 200 TCR beta chains associated with cytomegalovirus.

Recombination connected TRBV6-5 to TRBJ1-2, with TRBD1 identical over 9 junction bases. This TCR was recovered from a woman aged 18-35 years in good health and CMV-seronegative. The sequencing sample was made of PBMCs. The bases are TGTGCCAGCAGTTACTCTAGCGACAGGGGGTCGGTTGGCTACACCTTC. The encoded protein is CASSYSSDRGSVGYTF.